The 18 T cell receptor beta chains given below trace back to one sample, sequenced in a study of cytotoxic CD8 clonotypes in ibrutinib-treated CLL. Method: immunoSEQ multiplex PCR; TCRdb's copy keeps in-frame clones and lacks some. The sample has over 250,000 clones, around 77% seen once. Sequenced here: PBMCs, sampled at disease progression, from a patient treated with ibrutinib. These receptors all stem from a human donor with chronic lymphocytic leukemia.

The genes are TRBV28 and TRBJ2-2; D is unclear. Germline V gene data show CDR1 as MDHEN and CDR2 as SYDVKM. The CDR3 loop spans 14 amino acids. The ends were cut back, 5 bases at V and 4 bases at J, with 11 bases in the middle. DNA of the CDR3: TGTGCCAGCAGTCCCCCTATGGGCACCGGGGAGCTGTTTTTT. It is translated as CASSPPMGTGELFF. The variable domain in full, completed from reference TRBV28 and TRBJ2-2, reads DVKVTQSSRYLVKRTGEKVFLECVQDMDHENMFWYRQDPGLGLRLIYFSYDVKMKEKGDIPEGYSVSREKKERFSLILESASTNQTSMYLCASSPPMGTGELFFGEGSRLTVL.

The chain carries TRBV11-2 and TRBJ1-1; 8 positions agree with TRBD1. The V segment lost 5 bases and the J segment 1 base; nucleotides outside the gene matches: 3. Germline assignment: CDR1 SGHAT and CDR2 FQNNGV. The CDR3 is made up of 14 amino acids. The CDR3 DNA reads as TGTGCCAGCAGCCCCGGACAGGGGAACACTGAAGCTTTCTTT. This gives the protein CASSPGQGNTEAFF.

Concerning this clone: The junction does not match germline at one end; this may be a read error. V and J are TRBV23-1 and TRBJ2-1; the match to TRBD1 covers 9 bases. TRBV23-1 is an ORF, and what it does is uncertain. This CDR3 contains 15 residues. CDR3 in DNA: TGCGCCAGCAGCCAATCGACAGGGGGGAAGAATGAGCAGTTCTTC. Translating it yields CASSQSTGGKNEQFF.

The J gene is TRBJ1-6, the V gene TRBV6-5, with 10 bases aligning to TRBD1. Germline V gene lookup returns CDR1 MNHEY and CDR2 SVGAGI. The CDR3 runs to 14 residues. The V gene end was trimmed by 4 bases and the J gene end by 9 bases; junction bases not matched to a gene: 3. The CDR3 is CASSFDRGRSPLHF. CDR3 DNA sequence: TGTGCCAGCAGTTTCGACAGGGGGCGTTCACCCCTCCACTTT.

This chain uses TRBV28 with TRBJ1-4; no clear D gene. The CDR3 runs to 12 residues. CDR1 MDHEN and CDR2 SYDVKM come from the germline V gene. V lost 8 bases, J lost 5 bases, and 9 bases lay in between. The CDR3 DNA follows: TGTGCCAGCCTGGGTTCAAATGAAAAACTGTTTTTT. This translates into CASLGSNEKLFF.

The rearrangement links TRBV11-3 to TRBJ2-5; D unresolved. The CDR3 covers 13 residues. Germline assignment: CDR1 SGHNT and CDR2 YENEEA. Trimming removed 5 bases from V and 3 bases from J, with 10 bases in between. CDR3: CASSGGPKETQYF. CDR3 bases: TGTGCCAGCAGCGGCGGACCAAAAGAGACCCAGTACTTC.

This clone was observed once. V gene TRBV7-9 combines with J gene TRBJ2-2, with D possibly TRBD1 on 6 matching bases. V lost 2 bases, J lost 5 bases, and 12 bases lay in between. The CDR3 loop spans 15 amino acids. CDR1 SEHNR and CDR2 FQNEAQ come from the germline V gene (reference sequence). The CDR3 DNA is TGTGCCAGCAGCTTAAACCCGGGACATACCGGGGAGCTGTTTTTT. The encoded protein is CASSLNPGHTGELFF.

On this clone: The sample holds other DNA sequences that translate to the same CDR3. The V gene is TRBV9, the J gene TRBJ2-3; D call uncertain. The CDR3 has 13 residues. Trimming pared 2 bases from V and 5 bases from J, leaving 9 bases between. Germline values: CDR1 SGDLS, CDR2 YYNGEE. The CDR3 coding sequence is TGTGCCAGCAGCGTCGACTTAGGAGATACGCAGTATTTT. Translation gives CASSVDLGDTQYF.

The chain carries TRBV29-1 and TRBJ1-2, with 10 bases aligning to TRBD1. With 2 bases clipped from V and 5 bases from J, the junction kept 8 bases outside the gene matches. The CDR3 is 15 amino acids. Germline V gives CDR1 SQVTM, CDR2 ANQGSEA. CDR3 DNA sequence: TGCAGCGTTGAACTGCGGGACAGGGGTTTATATGGCTACACCTTC. Translating it yields CSVELRDRGLYGYTF.

This clone was observed a handful of times. One junction end does not reproduce the germline sequence, and a read error may be involved. The genes are TRBV28 and TRBJ2-7, with 15 positions matching TRBD2. The V gene's germline CDR1 is MDHEN and CDR2 SYDVKM. This CDR3 region has 14 residues. The DNA for the CDR3 is TGTGCCAGCAAGGTTGTCGGGACTAGCGGGAGGTATCACTTC. The encoded protein is CASKVVGTSGRYHF.

This chain joins TRBV20-1 and TRBJ2-1; no definite D call. The CDR3 runs to 10 residues. V was trimmed by 6 bases and J by 6 bases, leaving 6 bases between them. The germline CDR1 and CDR2 sequences are DFQATT and SNEGSKA (reference sequence). CDR3 nucleotide sequence: TGCAGTGCCGGTATCAATGAGCAGTTCTTC. Its translation: CSAGINEQFF.

The J gene is TRBJ2-7, the V gene TRBV7-6; D ambiguous. The CDR3 has 13 residues. V gave up 5 bases and J gave up 5 bases, with 13 bases separating them. CDR1 and CDR2 from the germline V gene are SGHVS and FNYEAQ. The CDR3 nucleotides read TGTGCCAGCAGCCGCACGGGTGGCCACGAGCAGTACTTC. This encodes CASSRTGGHEQYF.

CDR3 coding DNA: TGTGCCAGCAGCTTAGTAGGGGGCTCCTACAATGAGCAGTTCTTC. It translates to CASSLVGGSYNEQFF. The chain carries TRBV7-6 and TRBJ2-1; a weak D match, TRBD1 (6 bases). V shed 1 base and J shed 0 bases, with 7 bases lying between them. The CDR3 loop spans 15 amino acids. CDR1 SGHVS and CDR2 FNYEAQ come from the germline V gene. Combining the CDR3 with reference TRBV7-6 and TRBJ2-1 gives the whole variable domain GAGVSQSPRYKVTKRGQDVALRCDPISGHVSLYWYRQALGQGPEFLTYFNYEAQQDKSGLPNDRFSAERPEGSISTLTIQRTEQRDSAMYRCASSLVGGSYNEQFFGPGTRLTVL.

V is TRBV27 and J is TRBJ2-3; 10 bases map to TRBD2. The J segment lost 8 bases and the V segment lost 6 bases, leaving 5 bases of the junction unmatched. This CDR3 comprises 13 residues. Germline V gene data show CDR1 as MNHEY and CDR2 as SMNVEV (reference sequence). The CDR3 protein is CASRRTSGLTQYF. The CDR3 DNA reads TGTGCCAGCAGGCGGACTAGCGGCCTTACGCAGTATTTT.

V usage is TRBV5-1 and J usage is TRBJ2-3; 9 nucleotides agree with TRBD2. Germline CDR1 SGHRS, CDR2 YFSETQ. CDR3 length: 16 amino acids. After removal of 1 base from V and 1 base from J, the junction contained 4 bases not matched to a gene. The CDR3 region has the DNA TGCGCCAGCAGCTTGCTCAAGCGGGGGGGCACAGATACGCAGTATTTT. Protein product: CASSLLKRGGTDTQYF.

The genes are TRBV19 and TRBJ1-4, with D uncertain. Looked up from germline, CDR1 is LNHDA and CDR2 is SQIVND (reference sequence). V lost 8 bases and J lost 0, with 7 bases in between. CDR3 size: 13 residues. The DNA for the CDR3 is TGTGCCAGTTCCCACTCAACTAATGAAAAACTGTTTTTT. This sequence encodes CASSHSTNEKLFF.

The chain links TRBV29-1 to TRBJ2-7; 11 bases map to TRBD2. Germline CDR1 SQVTM, CDR2 ANQGSEA. The CDR3 runs 15 residues. J was trimmed by 4 bases and V by 3 bases; bases with no gene match: 8. For the CDR3, the DNA is TGCAGCGTTGAGCTAGCGGGGGGCGACGGATACGAGCAGTACTTC. It is translated as CSVELAGGDGYEQYF.

This clone was counted between two and nine times. The J gene is TRBJ2-5, the V gene TRBV4-2, with 9 bases fitting TRBD2. CDR3 length: 14 residues. Trimming cost V 1 base and J 8 bases; bases outside gene matches: 5. Germline CDR1 is LGHNA and CDR2 is YNFKEQ. The CDR3, as DNA: TGTGCCAGCAGCCAAGTCGGCGGGGGGGTCACCCAGTACTTC. It codes for CASSQVGGGVTQYF.